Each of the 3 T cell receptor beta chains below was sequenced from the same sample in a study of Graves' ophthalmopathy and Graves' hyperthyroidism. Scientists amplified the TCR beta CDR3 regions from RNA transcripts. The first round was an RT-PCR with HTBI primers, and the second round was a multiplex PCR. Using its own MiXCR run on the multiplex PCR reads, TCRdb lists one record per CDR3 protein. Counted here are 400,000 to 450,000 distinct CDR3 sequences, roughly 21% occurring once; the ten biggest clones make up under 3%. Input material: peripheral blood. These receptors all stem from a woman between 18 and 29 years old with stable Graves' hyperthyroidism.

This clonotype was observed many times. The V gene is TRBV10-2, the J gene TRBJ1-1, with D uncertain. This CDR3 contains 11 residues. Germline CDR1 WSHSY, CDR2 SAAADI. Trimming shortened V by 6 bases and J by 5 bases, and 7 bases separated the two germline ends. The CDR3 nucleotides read TGCGCCAGCAGAATAGGGACTGAAGCTTTCTTT. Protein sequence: CASRIGTEAFF.

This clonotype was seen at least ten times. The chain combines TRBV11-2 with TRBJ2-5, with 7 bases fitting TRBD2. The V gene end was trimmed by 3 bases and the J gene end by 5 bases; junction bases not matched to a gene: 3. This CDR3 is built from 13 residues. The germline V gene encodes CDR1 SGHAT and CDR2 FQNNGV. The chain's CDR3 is CASSFGLGETQYF. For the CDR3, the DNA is TGTGCCAGCAGCTTCGGACTAGGGGAGACCCAGTACTTC.

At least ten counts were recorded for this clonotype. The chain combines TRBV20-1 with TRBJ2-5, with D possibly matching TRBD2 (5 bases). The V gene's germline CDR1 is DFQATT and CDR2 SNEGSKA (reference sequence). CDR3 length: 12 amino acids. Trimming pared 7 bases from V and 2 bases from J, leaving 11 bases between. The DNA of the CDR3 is TGCAGTGTTCGGCGGGTGCAAGAGACCCAGTACTTC. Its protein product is CSVRRVQETQYF.